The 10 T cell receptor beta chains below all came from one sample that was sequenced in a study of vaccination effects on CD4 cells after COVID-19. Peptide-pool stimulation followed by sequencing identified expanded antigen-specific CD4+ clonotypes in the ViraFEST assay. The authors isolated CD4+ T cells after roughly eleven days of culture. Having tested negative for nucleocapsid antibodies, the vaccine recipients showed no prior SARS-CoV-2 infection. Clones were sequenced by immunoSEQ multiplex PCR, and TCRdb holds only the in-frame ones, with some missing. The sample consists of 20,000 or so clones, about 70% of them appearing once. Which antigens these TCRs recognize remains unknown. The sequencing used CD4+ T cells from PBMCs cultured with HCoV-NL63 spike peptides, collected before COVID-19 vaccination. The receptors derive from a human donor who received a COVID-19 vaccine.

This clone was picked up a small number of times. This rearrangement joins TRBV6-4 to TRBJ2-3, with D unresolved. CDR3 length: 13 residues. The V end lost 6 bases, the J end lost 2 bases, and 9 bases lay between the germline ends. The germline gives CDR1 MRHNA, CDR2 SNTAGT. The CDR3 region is CASSESHTDTQYF. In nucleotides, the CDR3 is TGTGCCAGCAGCGAAAGCCACACAGATACGCAGTATTTT.

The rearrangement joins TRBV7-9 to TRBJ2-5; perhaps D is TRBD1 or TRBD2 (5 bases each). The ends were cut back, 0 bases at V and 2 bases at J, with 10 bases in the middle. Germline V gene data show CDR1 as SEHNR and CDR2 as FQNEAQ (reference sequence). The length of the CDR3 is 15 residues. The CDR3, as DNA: TGTGCCAGCAGCTTAGCGGGGACCAAACAAGAGACCCAGTACTTC. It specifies CASSLAGTKQETQYF. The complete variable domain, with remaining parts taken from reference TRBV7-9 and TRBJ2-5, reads DTGVSQNPRHKITKRGQNVTFRCDPISEHNRLYWYRQTLGQGPEFLTYFQNEAQLEKSRLLSDRFSAERPKGSFSTLEIQRTEQGDSAMYLCASSLAGTKQETQYFGPGTRLLVL.

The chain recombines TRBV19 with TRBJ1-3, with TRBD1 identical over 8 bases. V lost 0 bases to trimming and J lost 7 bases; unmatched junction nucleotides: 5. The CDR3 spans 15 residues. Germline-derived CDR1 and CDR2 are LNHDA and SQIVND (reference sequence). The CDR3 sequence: CASSIEPDRGNTIYF. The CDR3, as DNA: TGTGCCAGTAGTATAGAGCCCGACAGGGGCAACACCATATATTTT.

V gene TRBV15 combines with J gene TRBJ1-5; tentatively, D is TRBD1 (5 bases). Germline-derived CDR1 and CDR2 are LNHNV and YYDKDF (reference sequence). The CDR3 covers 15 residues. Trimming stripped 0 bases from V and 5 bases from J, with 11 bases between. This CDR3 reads CATSRDQGAYQPQHF. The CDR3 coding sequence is TGTGCCACCAGCAGAGATCAAGGGGCCTATCAGCCCCAGCATTTT.

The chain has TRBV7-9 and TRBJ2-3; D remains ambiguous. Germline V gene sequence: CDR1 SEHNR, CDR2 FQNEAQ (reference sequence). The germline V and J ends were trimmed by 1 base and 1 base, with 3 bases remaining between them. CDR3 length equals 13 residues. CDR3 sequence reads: CASSLEGTDTQYF. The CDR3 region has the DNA TGTGCCAGCAGCTTAGAGGGCACAGATACGCAGTATTTT.

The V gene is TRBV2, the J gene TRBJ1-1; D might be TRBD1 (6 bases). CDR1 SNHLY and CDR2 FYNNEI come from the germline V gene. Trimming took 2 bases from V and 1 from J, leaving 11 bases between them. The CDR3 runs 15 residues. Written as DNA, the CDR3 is TGTGCCAGCAGTGAATCCGTACAGGGGAACACTGAAGCTTTCTTT. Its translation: CASSESVQGNTEAFF.

The CDR3 DNA sequence: TGCGCCAGCAGCGCTAGCGGGTGGCCTAAATCCGGGGAGCTGTTTTTT. This codes for CASSASGWPKSGELFF. The V gene is TRBV10-1, the J gene TRBJ2-2, with 8 bases aligning to TRBD2. This CDR3 has 16 amino acids. Germline CDR1 and CDR2: WNHNN and SYGVQD (reference sequence). V lost 6 bases, J lost 6 bases, and 12 bases stayed unmatched.

DNA for the CDR3: TGTGCCAGCAGTGAATCGGGACTAATAAACATTCAGTACTTC. Encoded protein: CASSESGLINIQYF. J is TRBJ2-4 and V is TRBV6-1; 7 bases are shared with TRBD2. Germline CDR1 MNHNS, CDR2 SASEGT. The CDR3 has 14 residues. V lost 2 bases to trimming and J lost 6 bases; unmatched junction nucleotides: 4.

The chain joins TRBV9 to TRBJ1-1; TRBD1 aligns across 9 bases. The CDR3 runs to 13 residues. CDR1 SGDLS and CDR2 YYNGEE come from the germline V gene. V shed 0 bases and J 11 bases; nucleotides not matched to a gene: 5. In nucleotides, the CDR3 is TGTGCCAGCAGCGTAGTGGCGGGACAGGGTGCTTTCTTT. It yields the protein CASSVVAGQGAFF.

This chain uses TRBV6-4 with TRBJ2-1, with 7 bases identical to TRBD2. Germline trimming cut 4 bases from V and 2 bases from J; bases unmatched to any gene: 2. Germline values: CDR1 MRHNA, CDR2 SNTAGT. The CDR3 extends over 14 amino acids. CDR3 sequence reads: CASSAGRPYNEQFF. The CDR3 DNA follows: TGTGCCAGCAGTGCCGGGAGGCCCTACAATGAGCAGTTCTTC.